The 9 T cell receptor beta chains reported below all come from one sample, sequenced in a study of blood T cell repertoires in COVID-19. Sequenced by immunoSEQ multiplex PCR; TCRdb stores in-frame clones only, minus some. The sample records approximately 70,000 clones, about 80% being singletons. Sequenced sample: peripheral blood. These TCRs come from a woman in her 70s with acute or convalescent COVID-19.

The chain uses TRBV11-2 and TRBJ1-5; D may be TRBD1 (6 bases). The germline V and J ends were trimmed by 3 bases and 1 base, with 10 bases remaining between them. This CDR3 has 15 residues. In germline, CDR1 is SGHAT, CDR2 FQNNGV. CDR3: CASSLGAYSNQPQHF. As DNA, the CDR3 is TGTGCCAGCAGCTTGGGGGCATACAGCAATCAGCCCCAGCATTTT.

The genes are TRBV7-6 and TRBJ1-2; D ambiguous. Germline CDR1 is SGHVS and CDR2 is FNYEAQ. The CDR3 is 15 residues long. The V gene lost 2 bases and the J gene lost 8 bases, with 18 bases spanning the gap. CDR3 nucleotide sequence: TGTGCCAGCAGCTTATCTGGTAATCAGGAAGGCGGCTACACCTTC. Translating it yields CASSLSGNQEGGYTF.

The CDR3 loop is CSVAAAGTGVSEQYF. Here the CDR3 DNA reads TGCAGCGTCGCTGCGGCCGGGACAGGGGTTTCCGAGCAGTACTTC. The V call is TRBV29-1, the J call TRBJ2-7; 10 nucleotides line up with TRBD1. Germline V lookup: CDR1 SQVTM, CDR2 ANQGSEA. J gave up 6 bases and V 6 bases, and 14 bases lay outside the gene matches. The CDR3 is 15 amino acids.

The J gene is TRBJ1-1, the V gene TRBV6-5; D is possibly TRBD1 (6 bases). The V end lost 6 bases, the J end lost 5 bases, and 13 bases lay between the germline ends. CDR1 is MNHEY and CDR2 is SVGAGI in the germline V gene. This CDR3 contains 13 residues. In DNA, the CDR3 is TGTGCCAGCAGCCAGGGCAGGGGAACTGAAGCTTTCTTT. Translating it yields CASSQGRGTEAFF.

This chain uses TRBV6-5 with TRBJ2-7; a possible D gene is TRBD2 (6 bases). CDR1 and CDR2 (germline): MNHEY, SVGAGI. The V end lost 6 bases, the J end lost 7 bases, and 16 bases lay between the germline ends. The CDR3 runs to 13 residues. This chain's CDR3 is CASRPTLAGEQYF. CDR3 nucleotides: TGTGCCAGCAGACCTACCCTTGCGGGGGAGCAGTACTTC.

This clone appeared once. The chain combines TRBV12-3 or TRBV12-4 with TRBJ1-1; unclear D gene. The CDR3 is 11 residues long. Trimming took 4 bases from V and 7 from J, leaving 7 bases between them. DNA for the CDR3: TGTGCCAGCAGTTCCCTGCGTGAAGCTTTCTTT. Translated: CASSSLREAFF.

This clone has only one observation. The chain's CDR3 is CASSNEGGYTEAFF. In DNA, the CDR3 is TGTGCCAGCAGCAACGAAGGGGGTTACACTGAAGCTTTCTTT. The chain joins TRBV3-1 (or the pseudogene TRBV3-2) to TRBJ1-1, with a possible D match to TRBD1 (6 bases). Trimming stripped 5 bases from V and 3 bases from J, with 13 bases between. The CDR3 totals 14 residues. Germline assignment: CDR1 LGHDT and CDR2 YNNKEL (reference sequence).

This chain connects TRBV11-1 to TRBJ1-2; the D is unclear. V lost 4 bases and J 6 bases, leaving 12 bases between the germline ends. Germline V CDR1 and CDR2: SGHAT, FQDESV (reference sequence). The CDR3 runs to 13 residues. CDR3 nucleotides: TGTGCCAGCAGCTCCCAGGAGGGAAATGGCTACACCTTC. Amino acid sequence: CASSSQEGNGYTF.

V usage is TRBV27 and J usage is TRBJ1-5; 7 bases are shared with TRBD1. The CDR3 covers 14 residues. Unmatched junction bases numbered 6, after V lost 6 bases and J lost 4 bases. Germline CDR1 and CDR2: MNHEY and SMNVEV (reference sequence). The CDR3 is CASRRTGINQPQHF. The CDR3 nucleotides read TGTGCCAGCAGACGGACAGGTATTAATCAGCCCCAGCATTTT.